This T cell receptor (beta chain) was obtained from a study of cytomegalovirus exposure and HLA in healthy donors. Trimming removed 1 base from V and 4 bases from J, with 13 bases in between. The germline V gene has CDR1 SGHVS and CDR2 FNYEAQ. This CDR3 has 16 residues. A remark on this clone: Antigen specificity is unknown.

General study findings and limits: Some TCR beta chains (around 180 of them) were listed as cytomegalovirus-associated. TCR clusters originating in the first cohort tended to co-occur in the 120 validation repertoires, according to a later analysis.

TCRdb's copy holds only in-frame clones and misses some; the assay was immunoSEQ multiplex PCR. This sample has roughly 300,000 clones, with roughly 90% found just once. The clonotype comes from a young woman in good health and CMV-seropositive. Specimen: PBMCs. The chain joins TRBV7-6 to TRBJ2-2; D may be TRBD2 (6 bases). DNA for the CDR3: TGTGCCAGCAGCTTAGGAGGAGGGCTTTTCACCGGGGAGCTGTTTTTT. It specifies CASSLGGGLFTGELFF. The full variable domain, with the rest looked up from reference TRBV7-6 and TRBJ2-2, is GAGVSQSPRYKVTKRGQDVALRCDPISGHVSLYWYRQALGQGPEFLTYFNYEAQQDKSGLPNDRFSAERPEGSISTLTIQRTEQRDSAMYRCASSLGGGLFTGELFFGEGSRLTVL.